This T cell receptor beta chain stems from a study of T cell responses to AZD1222 COVID-19 vaccine. Study-wide context: Second doses at about 4 or about 12 weeks were pooled.

Points from the study as a whole: Only a handful of AZD1222 recipients, about six in all, had baseline seropositivity. Nearly half of spike-specific TCRs reportedly target variant regions that are unmutated in the B.1.351 and B.1.1.7 variants. Sampled repertoires all dated from after the peak T cell response.

TCRdb's table, derived via immunoSEQ multiplex PCR, lists solely in-frame clones and lacks some. This repertoire shows 140,000 to 150,000 clones, approximately 89% found once; its top ten account for approximately 15%. This CDR3 is built from 14 residues. Per the germline V gene, CDR1 is SNHLY and CDR2 is FYNNEI. V lost 7 bases to trimming and J lost 3 bases, with 10 bases between them. Remarks on this clone: Its target is not known.

This chain links TRBV2 with TRBJ1-6; D ambiguous. This clonotype was sampled from an adult in good health. The source material was peripheral blood, sampled on day 0 of AZD1222 vaccination. The CDR3 nucleotides read TGTGCCAGCATGACGACGGACTATAATTCACCCCTCCACTTT. Its translation is CASMTTDYNSPLHF.